Listed here are 9 T cell receptor beta chains from one sample, sequenced in a study of cytomegalovirus exposure and HLA in healthy donors. PCR primers comprised 60 Vbeta and 13 Jbeta primers. Assay: immunoSEQ multiplex PCR; the TCRdb copy retains only in-frame clones and omits some. The data contain 180,000 or so clones, approximately 71% of them singletons. Sample: PBMCs. These receptors were collected from a middle-aged woman in good health and CMV-seropositive.

V is TRBV7-3 and J is TRBJ1-5; D is unclear. V lost 4 bases, J lost 7 bases, and 11 bases lay in between. CDR1 is SGHTA, CDR2 FQGTGA, per germline. The CDR3 consists of 13 residues. The CDR3 region is CASSSYRGQPQHF. In DNA, the CDR3 is TGTGCCAGCAGCTCCTACCGAGGGCAGCCCCAGCATTTT.

Only one count was recorded for this clone. Germline and junction disagree at one end, which may indicate a read error. The CDR3 loop is CASSYLGGGETQYF. The CDR3 nucleotides are TGTGCTAGCAGCTACCTGGGAGGGGGTGAGACCCAGTACTTC. The chain combines TRBV7-7 with TRBJ2-5; tentatively, D is TRBD2 (7 bases). The germline gives CDR1 SSHAT, CDR2 FNYEAQ (reference sequence). This CDR3 has 14 residues.

The CDR3 nucleotides read TGTGCCTGGAGTTCCCCTCGGACAGGGGGCTACAATGAGCAGTTCTTC. Translated, it gives CAWSSPRTGGYNEQFF. The V gene is TRBV30, the J gene TRBJ2-1; 10 bases align to TRBD1. This CDR3 comprises 16 residues. Per germline, CDR1 GTSNPN and CDR2 SVGIG (reference sequence). V trimming: 2 bases; J trimming: 3 bases; junction bases outside the gene matches: 7.

This clone was recorded only once. The junction differs from germline at one of its ends, possibly a read error. The rearrangement links TRBV7-7 to TRBJ2-5; D is undetermined. The CDR3 length is 14 residues. Germline-derived CDR1 and CDR2 are SSHAT and FNYEAQ (reference sequence). The CDR3 loop is CASSPLGFQETQYF. The CDR3 bases are TGTGCTAGCAGCCCCCTGGGCTTCCAAGAGACCCAGTACTTC.

The gene calls are TRBV5-4 and TRBJ2-5; D is possibly TRBD2 (6 bases). With 0 bases removed from V and 5 bases from J, the gap between germline ends came to 11 bases. Germline values: CDR1 SGHNT, CDR2 YYREEE (reference sequence). The CDR3 runs to 14 residues. CDR3 sequence reads: CASSLAGGGETQYF. Here the CDR3 DNA reads TGTGCCAGCAGCTTGGCCGGGGGTGGGGAGACCCAGTACTTC.

The J gene is TRBJ1-5, the V gene TRBV19; no clear D gene. Looked up from germline, CDR1 is LNHDA and CDR2 is SQIVND (reference sequence). V lost 7 bases and J lost 7, with 23 bases in between. This CDR3 has 16 residues. The CDR3 nucleotides read TGTGCCAGTACTCGATGGGATGAAACGCGGGGACAGCCCCAGCATTTT. Its protein product is CASTRWDETRGQPQHF.

This clone occurred once. V gene TRBV5-1 combines with J gene TRBJ2-2; no firm D call. The germline V and J ends were trimmed by 1 base and 6 bases, with 7 bases remaining between them. The CDR3 contains 13 residues. Germline CDR1 and CDR2: SGHRS and YFSETQ. The CDR3 DNA follows: TGCGCCAGCAGCTTGATCCCTTCCGGGGAGCTGTTTTTT. Residues: CASSLIPSGELFF.

This clone was picked up a small number of times. The chain couples TRBV28 to TRBJ1-1, with 7 bases identical to TRBD1. Per the germline V gene, CDR1 is MDHEN and CDR2 is SYDVKM. V shed 4 bases and J 2 bases; nucleotides not matched to a gene: 7. The CDR3 runs to 15 residues. This CDR3 is CASSSPGQINTEAFF. The CDR3, as DNA: TGTGCCAGCAGTTCTCCGGGACAGATAAACACTGAAGCTTTCTTT.

The genes are TRBV14 and TRBJ1-1, with a weak D call TRBD1 (6 bases). This CDR3 has 13 amino acids. Between the trimmed V and J ends, which lost 5 bases and 6 bases, there was a span of 13 bases. CDR1 is SGHDN and CDR2 is FVKESK in the germline V gene. The CDR3 loop reads CASSTGLYSEAFF. DNA of the CDR3: TGTGCCAGCAGCACAGGGTTGTACTCTGAAGCTTTCTTT.